This T cell receptor (beta chain) was sequenced for a study of T cell changes during pregnancy in multiple sclerosis. Germline CDR1 and CDR2: SGHNT and YENEEA. This CDR3 has 14 amino acids. V gave up 5 bases and J gave up 13 bases; unmatched junction bases: 9. TCRdb's copy holds only in-frame clones and misses some; the assay was immunoSEQ multiplex PCR. The sample contains tens of thousands of clones, around nine tenths of which appear only once. The rearrangement joins TRBV11-3 to TRBJ1-6; 9 bases fit TRBD1. The starting material was CD4+ T cells from peripheral blood mononuclear cells, obtained before pregnancy. The sequence was obtained from a female donor with multiple sclerosis, enrolled in a pregnancy study. CDR3 nucleotides: TGTGCCAGCAGCCCGGGGACAGGGCCGATGCCCCTCCACTTT. This translates into CASSPGTGPMPLHF.